The 2 T cell receptor beta chains below were found in one sample sequenced in a study of early stage breast cancer tumors. TCRdb keeps only in-frame clones here, not all; method: immunoSEQ multiplex PCR. Among fewer than 30,000 clones, around 50% were seen once, and the ten largest hold 8.5%. The sample was breast tumor tissue. These receptors were obtained from a person between 45 and 65 years old with breast cancer.

V and J are TRBV7-8 and TRBJ1-5; 10 nucleotides agree with TRBD1. Germline V gene data show CDR1 as SGHVS and CDR2 as FQNEAQ. The CDR3 length is 15 residues. Trimming removed 3 bases from V and 2 bases from J; junction bases left unmatched: 1. CDR3 bases: TGTGCCAGCAGCTTGGGGACAGGGGGCAATCAGCCCCAGCATTTT. Translated: CASSLGTGGNQPQHF. The full variable domain, completed using reference TRBV7-8 and TRBJ1-5, is GAGVSQSPRYKVAKRGQDVALRCDPISGHVSLFWYQQALGQGPEFLTYFQNEAQLDKSGLPSDRFFAERPEGSVSTLKIQRTQQEDSAVYLCASSLGTGGNQPQHFGDGTRLSIL.

This clone has just a few counts. The rearrangement links TRBV21-1 to TRBJ2-5; TRBD1 reflects the table's D call only, with no check against the DNA. TRBV21-1 is noted as a pseudogene. The CDR3 contains 15 residues. The CDR3 sequence is CASSLGQGCRETQYF. The CDR3 region has the DNA TGTGCCAGCAGCCTGGGACAGGGGTGCCGAGAGACCCAGTACTTC.